Sequencing of this T cell receptor beta chain was carried out in a study of beta chain features in type 1 diabetes (dated by TCRdb to the late 2010s). With regard to the full study: Mean age, gender distribution, total cell number and subset yield were not different between patients and healthy donors. In the study, recently diagnosed type 1 diabetes patients and matched healthy donors were compared on the TCRB repertoires of their sorted circulating CD4+ T cell subsets. A total of approximately 100 million sorted cells were examined across all samples, and the number of cells per subset was strongly correlated with RNA yield. Regulatory and stem cell-like memory subsets were isolated from only 8 patients and roughly eight healthy donors, whereas naive and central memory subsets came from all 30 or so donors.

Each donor gave one peripheral blood draw, averaging about 100 mL, which was collected into heparinised tubes. A BD FACSAria II was used to sort naive, central memory, regulatory and stem cell-like memory CD4+ T cells with a panel that included CD45RO, CCR7, CD25, CD127, CD95 and CD27. Every sorted population had a purity above 95%. Right away, PBMCs were isolated by Lymphoprep density gradient centrifugation and were stained directly, with no culture step. Samples were stained and sorted in pairs, with one healthy donor and one patient per experiment, so that batch effects were minimized. Taken from cysteine to phenylalanine, the CDR3 has 15 residues. The kept DNA is CDR3 alone, 45 bases in frame from the first base. According to the germline V gene (reference sequence), CDR1 reads SEHNR and CDR2 reads FQNEAQ. The V end gives up 6 bases and the J end 0 bases, leaving 5 bases in the junction not matched to a gene.

The entire amount of isolated RNA was reverse transcribed using the High Capacity cDNA Reverse Transcription Kit, so the sequenced TCRB transcripts were expressed ones. Naive, central memory and regulatory T cell samples underwent deep immunoSEQ sequencing, averaging roughly 3.3 million total reads per sample. Sorted cells were lysed in RLT buffer and RNA was extracted with DNase-treated RNeasy Micro or Mini kits, depending on cell number. Each cell subset was processed on its own to prevent cross-contamination, while patient and healthy donor samples were processed together. TCRB sequences were amplified from cDNA with the immunoSEQ multiplex PCR, producing 87-bp fragments spanning the CDR3 region. Amplicons were sequenced on the Illumina HiSeq platform. Per the original workflow: Synthetic template baselines were used to correct PCR bias computationally, reads within Hamming distance 2 were collapsed, and singletons that could not be merged were discarded. Reads were aligned against IMGT so that V, D and J genes, CDR3 length and insertions or deletions at six rearrangement sites could be assigned. Clonotype counts were normalized to sorted cell number within each subset before computing true diversity and Gini coefficients with the tcR R package. The overlap coefficient, calculated on TCRB nucleotide sequences, was used to quantify repertoire sharing. Out-of-frame TCRB sequences from naive cells were analyzed as a proxy for the pre-selection repertoire. The clones in this table, taken by TCRdb from immuneACCESS, are in-frame only. Not every clone is retained; where verified, under half of the shortfall comes from an unresolved V gene, and the cause of the rest is unknown. V, J and clone size are taken as reported in that table, and D and trimming were inferred from the DNA itself. The sample table holds 810,000 or so clones, of which roughly 15% were seen once. The ten largest clonotypes hold about 0.025% of the sample.

Paper-wide results and their limitations: Because the HLA sub-analyses included only small numbers of individuals, any influence of HLA type on TCRB rearrangement was left unresolved. The naive, central memory and regulatory TCRB repertoires appeared to resemble one another more closely among patients than among healthy donors. Type 1 diabetes patients showed a moderate but significant shortening of TCRB CDR3 length in all four CD4+ subsets. PCR might favor shorter templates, but patient and control samples were amplified and corrected together, so any skew would affect both groups equally. Because cDNA was sequenced instead of genomic DNA, highly expressing activated cells could be over-represented, though the groups showed no difference in activation or CD3 levels. Patients with type 1 diabetes made fewer insertions and deleted more nucleotides at VDJ recombination sites, implying thymic rearrangement abnormalities.

This clone came up a few times. There is no known antigen for this receptor. No base-level quality is on record; no much larger clone is a single base apart. The sequencing sample was made of naive CD4+ T cells from blood. What the cell subset or site label conveys for this sample: true naive CD4+ T cells. The V and J genes are TRBV7-9 and TRBJ2-1; 7 bases in between match TRBD2. The receptor's source is a young woman in good health. CDR3 region: CASSSASGSYNEQFF. The sequenced DNA: TGTGCCAGCAGTTCTGCTAGCGGCTCCTACAATGAGCAGTTCTTC.